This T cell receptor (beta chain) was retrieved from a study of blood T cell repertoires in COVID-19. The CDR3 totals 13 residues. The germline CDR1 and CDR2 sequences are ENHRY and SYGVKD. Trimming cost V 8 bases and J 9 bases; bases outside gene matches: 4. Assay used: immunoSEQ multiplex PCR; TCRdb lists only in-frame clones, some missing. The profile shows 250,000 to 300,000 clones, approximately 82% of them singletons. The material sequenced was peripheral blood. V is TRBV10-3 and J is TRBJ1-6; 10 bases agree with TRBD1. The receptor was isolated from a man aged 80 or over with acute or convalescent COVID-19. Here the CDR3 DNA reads TGTGCCATCTCGACAGGGGGCCGTTCACCCCTCCACTTT. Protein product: CAISTGGRSPLHF.